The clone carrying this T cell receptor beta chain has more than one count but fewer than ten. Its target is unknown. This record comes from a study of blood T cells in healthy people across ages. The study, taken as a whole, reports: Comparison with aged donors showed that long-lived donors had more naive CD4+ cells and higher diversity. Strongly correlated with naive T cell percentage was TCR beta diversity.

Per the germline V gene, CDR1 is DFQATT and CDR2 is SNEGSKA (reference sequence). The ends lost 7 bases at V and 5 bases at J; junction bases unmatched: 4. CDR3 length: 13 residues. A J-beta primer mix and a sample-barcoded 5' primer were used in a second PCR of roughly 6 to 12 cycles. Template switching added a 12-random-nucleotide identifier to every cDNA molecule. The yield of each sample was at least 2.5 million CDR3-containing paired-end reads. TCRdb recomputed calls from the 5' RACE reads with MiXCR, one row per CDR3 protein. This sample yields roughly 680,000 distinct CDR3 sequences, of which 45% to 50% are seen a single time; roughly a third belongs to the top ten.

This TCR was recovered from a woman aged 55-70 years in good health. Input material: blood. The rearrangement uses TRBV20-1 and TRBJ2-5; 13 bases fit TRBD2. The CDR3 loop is CSGGLAGSETQYF. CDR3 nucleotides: TGCAGTGGGGGACTAGCGGGATCGGAGACCCAGTACTTC.